One T cell receptor (beta chain) is described in this entry. This sample stems from a study of blood T cell repertoires in COVID-19. Only in-frame clones appear in the TCRdb table, and some are missing; sequencing was by immunoSEQ multiplex PCR. The table lists 300,000 to 350,000 clones, roughly 86% of them singletons. CDR3 length: 14 residues. CDR1 is SNHLY and CDR2 is FYNNEI in the germline V gene. Trimming cost V 5 bases and J 1 base, with 9 bases left between them. Self-reported history from a screening survey and questionnaire set each donor's cohort. Specimen: PBMCs or T cells enriched from blood (not recorded which). The chain is built from TRBV2 and TRBJ1-5; unclear D gene. The sequence was collected from a woman under 40 who had been exposed to COVID-19. Here the CDR3 DNA reads TGTGCCAGCAGTTTTCTACAGAGCAATCAGCCCCAGCATTTT. This codes for CASSFLQSNQPQHF.